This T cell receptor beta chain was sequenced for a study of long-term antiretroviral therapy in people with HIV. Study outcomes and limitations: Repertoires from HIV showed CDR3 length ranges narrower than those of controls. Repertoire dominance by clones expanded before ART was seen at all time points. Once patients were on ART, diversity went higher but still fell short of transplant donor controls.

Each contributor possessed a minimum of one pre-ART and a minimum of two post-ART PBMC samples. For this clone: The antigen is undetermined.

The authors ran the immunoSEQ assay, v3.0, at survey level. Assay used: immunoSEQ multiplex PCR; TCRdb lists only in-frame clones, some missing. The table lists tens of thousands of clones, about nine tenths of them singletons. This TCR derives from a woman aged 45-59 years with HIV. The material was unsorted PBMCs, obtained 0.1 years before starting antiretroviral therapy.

DNA of the CDR3: TGTGCCAGCAGCCAACTGAGCGGGCGCACAGATACGCAGTATTTT. Protein sequence: CASSQLSGRTDTQYF. The gene calls are TRBV7-9 and TRBJ2-3, with D perhaps TRBD2 (6 bases). CDR3 length equals 15 residues. CDR1 is SEHNR and CDR2 is FQNEAQ in the germline V gene (reference sequence). Trimming took 5 bases from V and 1 from J, leaving 13 bases between them.